A single T cell receptor (beta chain) is shown here with its context. The data stem from a study of CD8 T cells in Susac syndrome. RNA totalling roughly 0.45 to 1 ug underwent reverse transcription with random hexamers. By means of immunoSEQ multiplex PCR, TCR beta CDR3 spanning 54 Vbeta and 13 Jbeta underwent amplification. In TCRdb, the immunoSEQ multiplex PCR reads were re-called with MiXCR into one record per CDR3 protein. The sample holds approximately 74,000 distinct CDR3 sequences, about 93% seen once. This CDR3 spans 13 amino acids. Per germline, CDR1 SGHDT and CDR2 YYEEEE. The V and J ends lost 4 bases and 0 bases, in that order; junction bases with no gene match: 1.

The origin of this receptor is a human donor with Susac syndrome. The chain has TRBV5-6 and TRBJ2-7; 7 bases line up with TRBD1. Sequencing was performed on CD8+ T cells from PBMCs. CDR3 protein: CASSGDSSYEQYF. The CDR3 DNA sequence: TGTGCCAGCAGCGGGGACAGCTCCTACGAGCAGTACTTC.